Each of the 18 T cell receptor beta chains below was sequenced from the same sample in a study of blood T cell repertoires in COVID-19. Assay: immunoSEQ multiplex PCR; the TCRdb copy retains only in-frame clones and omits some. The sample carries 400,000 to 450,000 clones, about nine tenths recorded once. The sample taken for sequencing was PBMCs or T cells enriched from blood (not recorded which). These receptors originate from a man in his late teens or twenties who had recovered from COVID-19.

This chain uses TRBV19 with TRBJ1-3; D perhaps matches TRBD1 (5 bases). The CDR3 covers 14 residues. Germline V gives CDR1 LNHDA, CDR2 SQIVND (reference sequence). The V gene lost 11 bases and the J gene lost 0 bases, with 14 bases spanning the gap. In DNA form, the CDR3 reads TGTGCCTCCGCGGGGGACTACTCTGGAAACACCATATATTTT. Residues: CASAGDYSGNTIYF.

The chain carries TRBV7-9 and TRBJ1-2; D not resolved. The ends were cut back, 5 bases at V and 8 bases at J, with 15 bases in the middle. This CDR3 has 13 residues. Germline-derived CDR1 and CDR2 are SEHNR and FQNEAQ (reference sequence). DNA for the CDR3: TGTGCCAGCAGCCCCGTGGGAGGGCCCGGCTACACCTTC. This encodes CASSPVGGPGYTF.

The chain combines TRBV27 with TRBJ1-3; no clear D. Per the germline V gene, CDR1 is MNHEY and CDR2 is SMNVEV (reference sequence). V lost 9 bases and J lost 4, with 16 bases in between. The CDR3 is made up of 14 amino acids. Here the CDR3 DNA reads TGTGCCAGTAAGACACTTTTCTCCGGAAACACCATATATTTT. Its protein is CASKTLFSGNTIYF.

The genes are TRBV5-6 and TRBJ2-3, with 10 positions matching TRBD2. The CDR3 runs 14 residues. From germline, CDR1 is SGHDT and CDR2 YYEEEE. J gave up 3 bases and V 3 bases, and 1 base lay outside the gene matches. The CDR3 DNA is TGTGCCAGCAGCTCGGGACTAGCGACAGATACGCAGTATTTT. This sequence encodes CASSSGLATDTQYF.

With regard to this clone: Within the sample, other DNA sequences also encode this same CDR3. V gene TRBV5-6 combines with J gene TRBJ2-7; the D gene is possibly TRBD1 (5 bases). Germline V gene data show CDR1 as SGHDT and CDR2 as YYEEEE. V lost 2 bases to trimming and J lost 4 bases, with 13 bases between them. CDR3 size: 14 residues. In nucleotides, the CDR3 is TGTGCCAGCAGCTTTGCAGGGTCCTCTTACGAGCAGTACTTC. Residues: CASSFAGSSYEQYF.

The V call is TRBV6-1, the J call TRBJ2-1, with D unclear. The germline CDR1 and CDR2 sequences are MNHNS and SASEGT. Trimming took off 3 bases at V and 4 bases at J, with 10 bases between the two ends. CDR3 size: 14 residues. CDR3: CASSDGAGYNEQFF. For the CDR3, the DNA is TGTGCCAGCAGTGATGGTGCCGGTTACAATGAGCAGTTCTTC.

This rearrangement joins TRBV19 to TRBJ1-1, with D tentatively TRBD1 (5 bases). In germline, CDR1 is LNHDA, CDR2 SQIVND (reference sequence). The CDR3 sequence is 15 residues long. Trimming took off 2 bases at V and 2 bases at J, with 12 bases between the two ends. CDR3 sequence reads: CASSIWGRDNTEAFF. CDR3 bases: TGTGCCAGTAGTATATGGGGCAGAGATAACACTGAAGCTTTCTTT.

A word on this clone: Since the CDR3 does not end with the conserved phenylalanine or tryptophan, this likely comes from a read error. The limits of the CDR3 on the DNA are not certain, so only TCRdb's listed CDR3 is given. The chain recombines TRBV5-3 with TRBJ1-4; the table's D call, TRBD1, was not checked against the DNA. TRBV5-3 is sorted into the ORF group, with uncertain function. The CDR3 numbers 10 amino acids, ends counted. CDR3 in amino acids: CARSVDRGVC.

This sequence joins TRBV5-1 and TRBJ2-2, with 7 nucleotides matching TRBD1. V shed 0 bases and J 4 bases; nucleotides not matched to a gene: 3. This CDR3 spans 15 amino acids. Germline assignment: CDR1 SGHRS and CDR2 YFSETQ. The CDR3: CASSLVEGATGELFF. As DNA, the CDR3 is TGCGCCAGCAGCTTGGTTGAGGGGGCCACCGGGGAGCTGTTTTTT.

V and J are TRBV7-8 and TRBJ1-5; possibly TRBD1 for D (5 bases). The CDR3 runs 15 residues. V was cut by 1 base and J by 7 bases, with 14 bases left in between. Germline lookup yields CDR1 SGHVS and CDR2 FQNEAQ. The CDR3 here is CASSLDGTERQPQHF. The CDR3 nucleotides read TGTGCCAGCAGCTTAGATGGGACTGAGCGACAGCCCCAGCATTTT.

The V call is TRBV27, the J call TRBJ1-1, with a possible D match to TRBD1 (5 bases). V was cut by 3 bases and J by 1 base, with 9 bases left in between. The CDR3 loop spans 14 amino acids. From germline, CDR1 is MNHEY and CDR2 SMNVEV (reference sequence). The CDR3 protein is CASSFKGPNTEAFF. The CDR3 DNA reads TGTGCCAGCAGTTTTAAGGGGCCGAACACTGAAGCTTTCTTT.

This clone was observed a handful of times. The chain couples TRBV10-2 to TRBJ1-5, with 7 positions matching TRBD1. The V and J ends lost 6 bases and 0 bases, in that order; junction bases with no gene match: 5. The germline V gene has CDR1 WSHSY and CDR2 SAAADI. The length of the CDR3 is 15 residues. DNA of the CDR3: TGCGCCAGCAGGGGGACAGCGGTTAGCAATCAGCCCCAGCATTTT. Protein product: CASRGTAVSNQPQHF.

This clone has at least ten counts. The chain links TRBV5-4 to TRBJ2-3, with 11 bases identical to TRBD2. Trimming at V came to 4 bases and at J to 2 bases, leaving 6 bases not matched to a gene. Germline loops: CDR1 SGHNT, CDR2 YYREEE (reference sequence). The CDR3 is 16 residues long. The DNA for the CDR3 is TGTGCCAGCAGCCGTTTAGCGGGGGGGCCCACAGATACGCAGTATTTT. Its translation is CASSRLAGGPTDTQYF.

J is TRBJ2-7 and V is TRBV5-5; the D gene is possibly TRBD1 (5 bases). The germline V gene encodes CDR1 SGHKS and CDR2 YYEKEE (reference sequence). V lost 0 bases to trimming and J lost 5 bases, with 9 bases between them. The CDR3 spans 13 residues. CDR3: CASSLGARDEQYF. The CDR3 DNA reads as TGTGCCAGCAGCTTGGGGGCCAGGGACGAGCAGTACTTC.

The chain uses TRBV7-9 and TRBJ1-2; D is perhaps TRBD1 (6 bases). The CDR3 is made up of 16 amino acids. V shed 5 bases and J shed 2 bases, with 18 bases lying between them. Germline CDR1 SEHNR, CDR2 FQNEAQ (reference sequence). The CDR3 bases are TGTGCCAGCAGCCCCACAGGGAAAAGTTCCAACTATGGCTACACCTTC. Its translation is CASSPTGKSSNYGYTF.

The chain has TRBV27 and TRBJ1-1, with 9 positions matching TRBD1. Losses at the gene ends were 1 base for V and 7 bases for J; bases not matched to a gene: 1. CDR3 size: 13 residues. Per the germline V gene, CDR1 is MNHEY and CDR2 is SMNVEV (reference sequence). The CDR3 nucleotides are TGTGCCAGCAGTTTATGGGGACAGGGTGAAGCTTTCTTT. Translation gives CASSLWGQGEAFF.

The J gene is TRBJ1-1, the V gene TRBV5-1, with D uncertain. Germline V gives CDR1 SGHRS, CDR2 YFSETQ. The CDR3 has 12 amino acids. V lost 1 base to trimming and J lost 8 bases, with 9 bases between them. The CDR3 nucleotides read TGCGCCAGCAGCTTGAGCCCGGGGGAAGCTTTCTTT. Protein product: CASSLSPGEAFF.

This chain links TRBV24-1 with TRBJ1-1; TRBD1 agrees at 11 bases. V shed 1 base, J shed 8 bases, and the junction held 8 bases outside the gene matches. The CDR3 loop spans 16 amino acids. CDR1 and CDR2 (germline): KGHDR, SFDVKD. DNA of the CDR3: TGTGCCACCAGTGATTTCTCGGGACAGGGGGTTTCGGAAGCTTTCTTT. Translating it yields CATSDFSGQGVSEAFF.